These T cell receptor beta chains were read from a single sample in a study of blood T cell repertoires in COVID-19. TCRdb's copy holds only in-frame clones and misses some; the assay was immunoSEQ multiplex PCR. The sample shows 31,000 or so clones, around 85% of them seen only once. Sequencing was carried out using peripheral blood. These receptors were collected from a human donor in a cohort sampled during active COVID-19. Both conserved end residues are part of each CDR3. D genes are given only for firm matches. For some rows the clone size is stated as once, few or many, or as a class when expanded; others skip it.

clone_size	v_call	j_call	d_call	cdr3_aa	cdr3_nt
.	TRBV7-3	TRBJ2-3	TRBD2	CASSRLAGGQDTQYF	TGTGCCAGCAGCCGTCTAGCGGGAGGCCAAGATACGCAGTATTTT
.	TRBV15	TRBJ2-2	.	CATSRAGTNTGELFF	TGTGCCACCAGCAGAGCAGGGACGAACACCGGGGAGCTGTTTTTT
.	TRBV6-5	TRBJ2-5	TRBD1	CASSYSPTGIQETQYF	TGTGCCAGCAGTTACTCGCCGACAGGGATCCAAGAGACCCAGTACTTC
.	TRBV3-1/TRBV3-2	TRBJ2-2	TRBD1	CASSQGTGLTGELFF	TGTGCCAGCAGCCAAGGGACAGGGCTGACCGGGGAGCTGTTTTTT
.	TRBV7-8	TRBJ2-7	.	CASSSGVLAAYEQYF	TGTGCCAGCAGCTCCGGTGTGTTAGCCGCCTACGAGCAGTACTTC
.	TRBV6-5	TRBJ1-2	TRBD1	CASIGTVLNYGYTF	TGTGCCAGCATCGGGACAGTTCTTAACTATGGCTACACCTTC
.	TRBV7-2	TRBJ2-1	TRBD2	CATQGASGSTEQFF	TGTGCCACCCAAGGGGCTAGCGGGAGCACTGAGCAGTTCTTC
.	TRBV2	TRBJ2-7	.	CASSGAPTYSYEQYF	TGTGCCAGCAGTGGAGCCCCGACATACTCCTACGAGCAGTACTTC
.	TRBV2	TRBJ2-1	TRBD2	CASSPRTSGVHEQFF	TGTGCCAGCAGTCCCCGGACTAGCGGGGTGCATGAGCAGTTCTTC
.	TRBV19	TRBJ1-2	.	CASSVDRYYGYTF	TGTGCCAGTAGTGTGGACAGATACTATGGCTACACCTTC
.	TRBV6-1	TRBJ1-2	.	CASSESQGPSYGYTF	TGCGCCAGCAGTGAGTCCCAGGGTCCTAGCTATGGCTACACCTTC
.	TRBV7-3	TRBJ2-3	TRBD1	CASSLTGGPWADTQYF	TGTGCCAGCAGCTTAACAGGGGGCCCCTGGGCAGATACGCAGTATTTT
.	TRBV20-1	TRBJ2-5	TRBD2	CSASRGLAGGPETQYF	TGCAGTGCGAGTCGGGGACTAGCGGGGGGCCCGGAGACCCAGTACTTC
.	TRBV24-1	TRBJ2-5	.	CATSATGEPLETQYF	TGTGCCACCAGCGCGACAGGCGAGCCTTTGGAGACCCAGTACTTC
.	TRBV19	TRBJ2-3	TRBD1	CASSLQGARDTQYF	TGTGCCAGTAGTTTACAGGGGGCTCGAGATACGCAGTATTTT
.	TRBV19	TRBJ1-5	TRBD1	CASSNRQGNQPQHF	TGTGCCAGTAGTAACAGACAGGGGAATCAGCCCCAGCATTTT
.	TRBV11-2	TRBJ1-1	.	CASSFDSTEAFF	TGTGCCAGCAGCTTCGATAGCACTGAAGCTTTCTTT
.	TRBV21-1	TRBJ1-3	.	CASSTYPGQGYPGNTIYF	TGTGCCAGCAGCACGTATCCGGGACAGGGGTATCCGGGTAACACCATATATTTT
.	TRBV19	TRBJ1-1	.	CASSIQGQNTEAFF	TGTGCCAGTAGTATCCAGGGACAGAACACTGAAGCTTTCTTT
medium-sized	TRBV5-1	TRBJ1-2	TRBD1	CASSSPGTGGANYGYTF	TGCGCCAGCAGCTCGCCCGGGACAGGGGGCGCCAACTATGGCTACACCTTC
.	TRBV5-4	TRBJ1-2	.	CASSLGTAGYGYTF	TGTGCCAGCAGCTTGGGAACGGCAGGCTATGGCTACACCTTC
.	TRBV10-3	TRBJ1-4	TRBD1	CAISEGGQAREKLFF	TGTGCCATCAGTGAGGGGGGACAGGCGAGAGAAAAACTGTTTTTT
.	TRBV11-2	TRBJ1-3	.	CASSLEEPGTAAGNTIYF	TGTGCCAGCAGCTTAGAAGAGCCCGGGACTGCTGCTGGAAACACCATATATTTT
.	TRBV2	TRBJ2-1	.	CASSLGLGRFDEQFF	TGTGCCAGCAGCCTGGGACTGGGACGTTTTGATGAGCAGTTCTTC
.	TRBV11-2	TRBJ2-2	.	CASSLTGVTGELFF	TGTGCCAGCAGCTTAACCGGGGTGACCGGGGAGCTGTTTTTT
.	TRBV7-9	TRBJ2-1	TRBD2	CASSSEGLAGVAEQFF	TGTGCCAGCAGCTCGGAAGGACTAGCGGGAGTGGCTGAGCAGTTCTTC
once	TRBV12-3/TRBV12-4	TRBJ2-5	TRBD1	CASNRGQGETQYF	TGTGCCAGCAACAGGGGCCAGGGGGAGACCCAGTACTTC
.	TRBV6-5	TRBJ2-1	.	CASSYSRAPGDEQFF	TGTGCCAGCAGTTACTCGAGGGCCCCGGGCGATGAGCAGTTCTTC
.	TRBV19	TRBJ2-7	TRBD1	CASSAYRGKGEQYF	TGTGCCAGTAGTGCCTACAGGGGGAAGGGCGAGCAGTACTTC
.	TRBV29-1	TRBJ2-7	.	CSVGELHYEQYF	TGCAGCGTTGGAGAACTCCACTACGAGCAGTACTTC
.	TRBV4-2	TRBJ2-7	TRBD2	CASSQSSGGYDEQYF	TGTGCCAGCAGCCAATCTAGCGGGGGGTATGACGAGCAGTACTTC
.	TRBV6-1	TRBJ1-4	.	CASSEARGVEKLFF	TGTGCCAGCAGTGAAGCGCGGGGGGTTGAAAAACTGTTTTTT
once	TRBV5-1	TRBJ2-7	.	CASSLAGESLPSYEQYF	TGCGCCAGCAGCTTGGCCGGGGAGTCTCTACCCTCCTACGAGCAGTACTTC
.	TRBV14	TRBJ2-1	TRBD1	CASSHQIGTGSYNEQFF	TGTGCCAGCAGCCACCAGATCGGGACAGGGTCCTACAATGAGCAGTTCTTC
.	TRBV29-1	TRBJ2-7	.	CSVEDRRTTPYEQYF	TGCAGCGTTGAAGATCGGCGGACTACTCCGTACGAGCAGTACTTC
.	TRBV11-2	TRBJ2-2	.	CASSLASRAGELFF	TGTGCCAGCAGCTTAGCATCGAGGGCGGGGGAGCTGTTTTTT